This section outlines one T cell receptor (beta chain) sequence together with its context. Germline V gene lookup returns CDR1 SGHAT and CDR2 FQDESV (reference sequence). The V and J ends lost 6 bases and 5 bases, in that order; junction bases with no gene match: 7. The CDR3 length is 15 residues. The sample belongs to a study of shared clonotypes between healthy human individuals. Assay used: immunoSEQ multiplex PCR; TCRdb lists only in-frame clones, some missing. The profile covers around 1.4 million clones, with approximately 98.5% appearing a single time and 0.36% taken by the ten largest. V is TRBV11-1 and J is TRBJ2-2, with TRBD1 matching 9 bases. This sequence was found in a man aged 30 to 45 in good health. Sequences were obtained from naive CD4+ T cells sorted from blood. The subset here: CD45RA+ positively selected. In DNA, the CDR3 is TGTGCCAGCAGAAAACAGGGGGCAAGGACCGGGGAGCTGTTTTTT. Translating it yields CASRKQGARTGELFF. The complete variable domain, with remaining parts taken from reference TRBV11-1 and TRBJ2-2, reads EAEVAQSPRYKITEKSQAVAFWCDPISGHATLYWYRQILGQGPELLVQFQDESVVDDSQLPKDRFSAERLKGVDSTLKIQPAELGDSAMYLCASRKQGARTGELFFGEGSRLTVL.